This T cell receptor beta chain originates from a study of Graves' ophthalmopathy and Graves' hyperthyroidism. The diagnosis combined clinical symptoms, thyroxine, TRAb, thyroid ultrasound and orbital computed tomography scans. PBMCs were isolated from an approximately 10 ml sample of fresh peripheral blood. On this clonotype: Its antigen is not identified.

This CDR3 has 13 residues. Germline V gene lookup returns CDR1 DFQATT and CDR2 SNEGSKA (reference sequence). The V gene lost 1 base and the J gene lost 8 bases, with 9 bases spanning the gap. Amplification of TCR beta CDR3 regions used RNA transcripts. First-round RT-PCR employed HTBI primers, with a second-round multiplex PCR after it. TCRdb itself ran the multiplex PCR reads through MiXCR, one entry per CDR3 protein. The profile covers around 51,000 distinct CDR3 sequences, with 50% appearing a single time and about 24% taken by the ten largest. Whole-study findings and limits: Forecasting of ophthalmopathy progression by the model achieved almost 71% sensitivity and roughly 75% specificity. The 13-signature model separated ophthalmopathy from stable hyperthyroidism at 85% to 90% sensitivity and roughly 81% specificity.

This chain uses TRBV20-1 with TRBJ1-6; D may be TRBD1 (6 bases). The receptor was isolated from an adult man with Graves' ophthalmopathy. The material sequenced was peripheral blood. The CDR3 loop reads CSARVRTDSPLHF. For the CDR3, the DNA is TGCAGTGCTAGAGTCCGGACAGATTCACCCCTCCACTTT.